Each of the 20 T cell receptor beta chains below was sequenced from the same sample in a study of beta chain features in type 1 diabetes. Isolated RNA was reverse transcribed in full, so expressed TCRB transcripts were sequenced. Assay: immunoSEQ multiplex PCR; the TCRdb copy retains only in-frame clones and omits some. The sample has about 900,000 clones; about a sixth are singletons. The sequencing input was naive CD4+ T cells from blood. The receptor source for this set is a woman aged 18-30 years in good health.

The V call is TRBV7-9, the J call TRBJ1-1; D remains ambiguous. V was shortened by 1 base and J by 8 bases, with 14 bases between the two germline ends. The CDR3 covers 14 residues. The germline V gene encodes CDR1 SEHNR and CDR2 FQNEAQ (reference sequence). The CDR3, as DNA: TGTGCCAGCAGCTTAGATATGATCGGCAGGGAAGCTTTCTTT. Its protein is CASSLDMIGREAFF.

The V gene is TRBV7-2, the J gene TRBJ1-5; TRBD1 matches 7 bases. The junction had 6 bases not matched to a gene; V was cut back by 2 bases and J by 5 bases. The CDR3 is 15 amino acids. CDR1 and CDR2 (germline): SGHTA, FQGNSA. The CDR3 coding sequence is TGTGCCAGCAGCTTATATCGGGGGACAGATCAGCCCCAGCATTTT. This gives the protein CASSLYRGTDQPQHF.

This clone was counted between two and nine times. The gene calls are TRBV5-6 and TRBJ1-5, with D uncertain. The CDR3 has 14 residues. The germline V and J ends were trimmed by 0 bases and 0 bases, with 4 bases remaining between them. CDR1 and CDR2 from the germline V gene are SGHDT and YYEEEE. CDR3: CASSLGSSNQPQHF. In nucleotides, the CDR3 is TGTGCCAGCAGCTTGGGTTCTAGCAATCAGCCCCAGCATTTT. The whole variable domain, filled in from reference TRBV5-6 and TRBJ1-5, reads DAGVTQSPTHLIKTRGQQVTLRCSPKSGHDTVSWYQQALGQGPQFIFQYYEEEERQRGNFPDRFSGHQFPNYSSELNVNALLLGDSALYLCASSLGSSNQPQHFGDGTRLSIL.

The chain joins TRBV2 to TRBJ2-3; 8 bases agree with TRBD2. This CDR3 is built from 15 residues. J gave up 2 bases and V 8 bases, and 9 bases lay outside the gene matches. Germline CDR1 and CDR2: SNHLY and FYNNEI. The CDR3, as DNA: TGTGCCAGCGGGGAGTGGGGACTAGACACAGATACGCAGTATTTT. Translation: CASGEWGLDTDTQYF.

This clone came up a few times. This chain joins TRBV5-1 and TRBJ2-7; TRBD2 might be the D (6 bases). CDR3 length: 18 amino acids. V lost 1 base and J lost 2, with 22 bases in between. Germline V CDR1 and CDR2: SGHRS, YFSETQ. The CDR3 DNA reads TGCGCCAGCAGCTTGATTGGCTCGACCTCGGACTATCCCTACGAGCAGTACTTC. It is translated as CASSLIGSTSDYPYEQYF.

This clone has more than one count but fewer than ten. The chain combines TRBV13 with TRBJ2-5, with a possible D match to TRBD2 (5 bases). Germline V CDR1 and CDR2: PRHDT, FYEKMQ (reference sequence). The CDR3 has 15 amino acids. The ends were cut back, 2 bases at V and 5 bases at J, with 15 bases in the middle. The CDR3 loop reads CASSLNARLKETQYF. The DNA for the CDR3 is TGTGCCAGCAGCTTAAATGCTCGACTAAAGGAGACCCAGTACTTC.

The chain has TRBV7-9 and TRBJ1-4, with TRBD1 matching 9 bases. The V and J ends lost 5 bases and 3 bases, in that order; junction bases with no gene match: 10. Germline-derived CDR1 and CDR2 are SEHNR and FQNEAQ (reference sequence). This CDR3 spans 17 amino acids. The CDR3 sequence is CASSDYRGQGPNEKLFF. CDR3 DNA sequence: TGTGCCAGCAGCGATTACAGGGGGCAGGGTCCTAATGAAAAACTGTTTTTT.

V usage is TRBV29-1 and J usage is TRBJ2-4, with 10 bases lining up with TRBD1. Looked up from germline, CDR1 is SQVTM and CDR2 is ANQGSEA. CDR3 length: 13 amino acids. Trimming at V came to 3 bases and at J to 6 bases, leaving 2 bases not matched to a gene. The CDR3: CSVEWDRGNIQYF. The DNA for the CDR3 is TGCAGCGTTGAGTGGGACAGGGGAAACATTCAGTACTTC.

The V call is TRBV5-5, the J call TRBJ2-5; 8 nucleotides line up with TRBD1. The CDR3 has 15 residues. Germline lookup yields CDR1 SGHKS and CDR2 YYEKEE (reference sequence). Trimming cost V 0 bases and J 4 bases; bases outside gene matches: 5. The CDR3 is CASSLVRQGIETQYF. The CDR3 DNA sequence: TGTGCCAGCAGCTTGGTGAGACAGGGGATAGAGACCCAGTACTTC.

The chain employs TRBV7-2 and TRBJ2-1; either TRBD1 or TRBD2 may fit D (5 bases each). The germline V and J ends were trimmed by 3 bases and 5 bases, with 14 bases remaining between them. Germline values: CDR1 SGHTA, CDR2 FQGNSA. The CDR3 runs 15 residues. The CDR3 DNA is TGTGCCAGCAGCTTGGGACCACGGAATCACAATGAGCAGTTCTTC. This gives the protein CASSLGPRNHNEQFF.

The chain carries TRBV5-4 and TRBJ2-3; TRBD2 is a possible D gene (5 bases). V was shortened by 3 bases and J by 4 bases, with 12 bases between the two germline ends. The germline gives CDR1 SGHNT, CDR2 YYREEE (reference sequence). The CDR3 is 14 residues long. The chain's CDR3 is CASSWVSAADTQYF. Here the CDR3 DNA reads TGTGCCAGCAGCTGGGTTAGCGCCGCAGATACGCAGTATTTT.

The gene calls are TRBV7-2 and TRBJ2-3; no clear D gene. Germline assignment: CDR1 SGHTA and CDR2 FQGNSA. V gave up 2 bases and J gave up 3 bases, with 9 bases separating them. The CDR3 runs 14 residues. The chain's CDR3 is CASSLLGMTDTQYF. The CDR3 nucleotides are TGTGCCAGCAGCTTACTAGGCATGACAGATACGCAGTATTTT.

The rearrangement uses TRBV5-6 and TRBJ2-5; D is undetermined. The V gene lost 1 base and the J gene lost 1 base, with 8 bases spanning the gap. The CDR3 totals 14 residues. CDR1 is SGHDT, CDR2 YYEEEE, per germline. The CDR3 spells CASSLPALQETQYF. As DNA, the CDR3 is TGTGCCAGCAGCTTGCCGGCTCTCCAAGAGACCCAGTACTTC.

This sequence joins TRBV5-6 and TRBJ2-1, with 7 bases fitting TRBD2. J gave up 3 bases and V 0 bases, and 3 bases lay outside the gene matches. The CDR3 loop spans 15 amino acids. Germline V gene data show CDR1 as SGHDT and CDR2 as YYEEEE. CDR3 sequence reads: CASSLEAGRYNEQFF. CDR3 coding DNA: TGTGCCAGCAGCTTGGAAGCGGGGCGCTACAATGAGCAGTTCTTC.

Remarks on this clone: One end of the junction fails to match germline, which may point to a read error. The V and J genes are TRBV28 and TRBJ2-2; maybe TRBD1 (6 bases). There are 16 residues in the CDR3. Germline V gene sequence: CDR1 MDHEN, CDR2 SYDVKM. The CDR3 reads CASRTNRDGWTEELFF. The CDR3 nucleotides are TGTGCCAGCAGAACAAACAGGGATGGATGGACCGAGGAGCTGTTTTTT.

This chain's CDR3 is CASSYRGGPAQETQYF. CDR3 coding DNA: TGTGCCAGCAGTTACAGGGGGGGGCCCGCTCAAGAGACCCAGTACTTC. This sequence joins TRBV6-6 and TRBJ2-5; possible D gene TRBD2, 7 bases. The CDR3 contains 16 residues. Germline CDR1 and CDR2: MNHNY and SVGAGI (reference sequence). Trimming shortened V by 2 bases and J by 2 bases, and 15 bases separated the two germline ends.

The V gene is TRBV6-5, the J gene TRBJ2-2; 8 nucleotides agree with TRBD1. Germline V gene sequence: CDR1 MNHEY, CDR2 SVGAGI. The V and J ends lost 6 bases and 0 bases, in that order; junction bases with no gene match: 3. The CDR3 has 15 residues. CDR3 sequence (DNA): TGTGCCAGCAGCTTGGGACAGGCGAACACCGGGGAGCTGTTTTTT. Encoded protein: CASSLGQANTGELFF.

The rearrangement links TRBV4-3 to TRBJ2-7; 8 nucleotides match TRBD2. Germline CDR1 LGHNA, CDR2 YSLEER. Trimming removed 1 base from V and 3 bases from J; junction bases left unmatched: 8. This CDR3 is 16 amino acids long. The CDR3 DNA follows: TGCGCCAGCAGCCAAGTCAGCAGCGGGAGTTTCTACGAGCAGTACTTC. It specifies CASSQVSSGSFYEQYF.

Turning to this clone: The identical CDR3 is also encoded by other nucleotide sequences in the sample. The chain carries TRBV7-9 and TRBJ2-3, with D unclear. Per germline, CDR1 SEHNR and CDR2 FQNEAQ (reference sequence). There are 12 residues in the CDR3. V lost 6 bases, J lost 0 bases, and 4 bases lay in between. This chain's CDR3 is CASSPSTDTQYF. Written as DNA, the CDR3 is TGTGCCAGCAGTCCTAGCACAGATACGCAGTATTTT.

This clone occurred a few times. V is TRBV7-9 and J is TRBJ2-3, with D possibly TRBD1 on 6 matching bases. The V and J ends lost 0 bases and 6 bases respectively, with 22 bases between them. Germline CDR1 reads SEHNR; CDR2 reads FQNEAQ (reference sequence). The CDR3 runs 18 residues. CDR3 sequence (DNA): TGTGCCAGCAGCTTAGCGGATATGGGGGACATCCGGGCCGATACGCAGTATTTT. Amino acid sequence: CASSLADMGDIRADTQYF.